A single T cell receptor beta chain is shown here with its context. Its antigen is not known. Germline CDR1 DFQATT, CDR2 SNEGSKA (reference sequence). The CDR3 sequence is 12 residues long. V dropped 7 bases and J dropped 4; count of bases not matched to a gene: 4. A second PCR, run for roughly 7 to 11 cycles, used a sample-barcoded 5' primer plus a J-beta primer mix. Each cDNA was tagged by a template-switch adaptor containing 12 random nucleotides. MiXCR, run by TCRdb on the 5' RACE reads, gives a single entry per CDR3 protein. The sample has 1,500,000 or so distinct CDR3 sequences, less than 45% seen once. This sample was included in a study of blood T cells in healthy people across ages. Overall study results and limits: More naive CD4+ cells and higher diversity were found in long-lived than in aged donors. Total diversity from one million sequenced T cells was likely underestimated. Without sorted subsets, naive and antigen-experienced compartments could not be conclusively compared.

The chain couples TRBV20-1 to TRBJ2-3, with TRBD1 matching 8 bases. The sample consisted of blood. The TCR originated in a woman younger than 35 in good health. The CDR3 spells CSDRGSPDTQYF. CDR3 coding DNA: TGCAGTGACAGGGGGTCCCCAGATACGCAGTATTTT.